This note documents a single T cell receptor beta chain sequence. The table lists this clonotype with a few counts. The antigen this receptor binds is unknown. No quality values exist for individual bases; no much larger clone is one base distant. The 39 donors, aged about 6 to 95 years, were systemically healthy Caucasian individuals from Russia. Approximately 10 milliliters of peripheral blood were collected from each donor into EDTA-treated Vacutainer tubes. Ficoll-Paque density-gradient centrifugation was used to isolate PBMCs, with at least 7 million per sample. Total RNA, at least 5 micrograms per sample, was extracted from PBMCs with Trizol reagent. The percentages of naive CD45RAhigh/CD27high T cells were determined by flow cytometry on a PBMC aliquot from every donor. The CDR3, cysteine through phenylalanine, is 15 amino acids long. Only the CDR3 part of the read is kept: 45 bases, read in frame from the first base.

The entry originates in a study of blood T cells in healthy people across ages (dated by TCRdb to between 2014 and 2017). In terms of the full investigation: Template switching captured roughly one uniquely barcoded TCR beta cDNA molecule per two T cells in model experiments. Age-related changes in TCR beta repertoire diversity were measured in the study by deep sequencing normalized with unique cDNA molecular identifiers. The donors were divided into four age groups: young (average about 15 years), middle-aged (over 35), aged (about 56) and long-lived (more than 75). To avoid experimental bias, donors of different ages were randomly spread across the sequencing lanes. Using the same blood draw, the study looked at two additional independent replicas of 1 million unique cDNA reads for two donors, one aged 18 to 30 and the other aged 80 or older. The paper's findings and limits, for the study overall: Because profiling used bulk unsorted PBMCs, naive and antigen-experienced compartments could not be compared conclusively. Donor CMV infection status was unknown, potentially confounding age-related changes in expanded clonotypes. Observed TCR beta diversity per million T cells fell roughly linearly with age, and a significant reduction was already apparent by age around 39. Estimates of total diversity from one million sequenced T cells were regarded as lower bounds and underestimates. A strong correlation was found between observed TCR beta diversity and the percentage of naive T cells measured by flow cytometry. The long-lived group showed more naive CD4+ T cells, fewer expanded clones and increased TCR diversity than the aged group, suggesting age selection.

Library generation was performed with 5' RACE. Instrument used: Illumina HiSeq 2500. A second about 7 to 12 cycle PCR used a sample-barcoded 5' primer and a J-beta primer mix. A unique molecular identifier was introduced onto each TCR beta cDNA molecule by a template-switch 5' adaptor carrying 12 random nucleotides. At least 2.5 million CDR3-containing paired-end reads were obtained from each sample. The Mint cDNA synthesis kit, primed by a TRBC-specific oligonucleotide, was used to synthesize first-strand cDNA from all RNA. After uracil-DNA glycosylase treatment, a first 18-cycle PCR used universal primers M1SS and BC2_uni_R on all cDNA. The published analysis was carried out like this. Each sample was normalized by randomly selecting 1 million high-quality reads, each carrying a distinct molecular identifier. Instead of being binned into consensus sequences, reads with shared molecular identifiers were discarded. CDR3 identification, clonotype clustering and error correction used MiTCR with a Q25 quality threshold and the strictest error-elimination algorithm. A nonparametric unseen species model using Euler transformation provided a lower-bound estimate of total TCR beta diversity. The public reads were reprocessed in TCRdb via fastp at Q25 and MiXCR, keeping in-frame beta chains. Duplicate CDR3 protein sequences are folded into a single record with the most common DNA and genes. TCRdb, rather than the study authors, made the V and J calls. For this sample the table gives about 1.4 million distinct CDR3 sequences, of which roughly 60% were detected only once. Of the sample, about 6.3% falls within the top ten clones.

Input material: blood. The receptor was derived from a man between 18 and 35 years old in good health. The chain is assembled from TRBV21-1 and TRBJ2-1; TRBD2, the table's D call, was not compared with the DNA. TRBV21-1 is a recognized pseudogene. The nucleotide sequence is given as TGTGCCAGCAGTACGACTAGCTCAAACATCGATGAGCAGTTCTTC. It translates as CASSTTSSNIDEQFF.